The 22 T cell receptor beta chains below come from one sample, sequenced in a study of cytomegalovirus exposure and HLA in healthy donors. Amplification used 60 Vbeta primers and 13 Jbeta primers. Here immunoSEQ multiplex PCR was the method, and the copy in TCRdb shows in-frame clones only, minus some. Here the sample spans around 130,000 clones, about 86% being singletons. Material for sequencing was PBMCs. All receptors come from a man younger than 35 in good health and CMV-seronegative.

This chain joins TRBV6-5 and TRBJ1-2; TRBD1 matches 8 bases. Germline assignment: CDR1 MNHEY and CDR2 SVGAGI. The CDR3 is 13 residues long. The ends lost 5 bases at V and 3 bases at J; junction bases unmatched: 2. This CDR3 reads CASSVTGDYGYTF. The DNA for the CDR3 is TGTGCCAGCAGTGTGACAGGGGACTATGGCTACACCTTC.

This clone has a handful of counts. The chain combines TRBV27 with TRBJ1-2, with 7 bases matching TRBD1. Unmatched junction bases numbered 17, after V lost 7 bases and J lost 3 bases. This CDR3 region has 17 residues. The germline gives CDR1 MNHEY, CDR2 SMNVEV (reference sequence). CDR3 in DNA: TGTGCCAGCACGAAAACCGGGACAGACAGAACATACTATGGCTACACCTTC. Translating gives CASTKTGTDRTYYGYTF.

The CDR3 loop is CASRDRDSHYGYTF. DNA of the CDR3: TGTGCCAGCAGGGACAGGGACAGCCACTATGGCTACACCTTC. The chain employs TRBV5-4 and TRBJ1-2; 8 bases are a match to TRBD1. In germline, CDR1 is SGHNT, CDR2 YYREEE (reference sequence). V lost 5 bases and J lost 3; bases outside the gene matches: 6. This CDR3 is 14 amino acids long.

This sequence joins TRBV6-5 and TRBJ1-1; 7 positions agree with TRBD1. Germline CDR1 MNHEY, CDR2 SVGAGI. CDR3 length: 15 amino acids. J gave up 0 bases and V 6 bases, and 7 bases lay outside the gene matches. CDR3 sequence reads: CASRARQGLNTEAFF. The DNA of the CDR3 is TGTGCCAGCAGGGCCCGACAGGGTTTGAACACTGAAGCTTTCTTT.

This clone was picked up one time. This chain joins TRBV21-1 and TRBJ2-5; TRBD2 is the table's D call and was not checked against the DNA. TRBV21-1 is listed as a pseudogene. The CDR3 consists of 15 residues. The CDR3 spells CASSKDPGGEETQYF. The CDR3 coding sequence is TGTGCCAGCAGCAAAGATCCCGGCGGAGAAGAGACCCAGTACTTC.

V and J are TRBV6-1 and TRBJ2-1, with TRBD2 matching over 8 bases. V was pared by 3 bases and J by 10 bases, with 14 bases of the junction left unmatched. Germline V CDR1 and CDR2: MNHNS, SASEGT. The CDR3 totals 16 residues. This CDR3 is CASSEIFGGALVEQFF. The CDR3 DNA sequence: TGTGCCAGCAGTGAGATATTCGGGGGGGCCTTGGTCGAGCAGTTCTTC.

V is TRBV11-3 and J is TRBJ2-2; TRBD1 is a possible D gene (5 bases). Germline V gives CDR1 SGHNT, CDR2 YENEEA. The V end was cut by 6 bases, the J end by 5 bases, with 10 bases between. CDR3 length: 13 amino acids. As DNA, the CDR3 is TGTGCCAGCAGTTTTCCAGGGACCGGGGAGCTGTTTTTT. This codes for CASSFPGTGELFF.

This clone was counted only a few times. The chain recombines TRBV5-4 with TRBJ1-5; D possibly corresponds to TRBD1 (6 bases). Trimming cost V 0 bases and J 2 bases, with 9 bases left between them. Germline assignment: CDR1 SGHNT and CDR2 YYREEE (reference sequence). The CDR3 is 15 amino acids. The CDR3 region is CASSLAGDGNQPQHF. Here the CDR3 DNA reads TGTGCCAGCAGCTTGGCAGGGGACGGCAATCAGCCCCAGCATTTT.

V gene TRBV19 combines with J gene TRBJ1-2; possibly TRBD1 for D (5 bases). Germline CDR1 is LNHDA and CDR2 is SQIVND (reference sequence). V gave up 8 bases and J gave up 10 bases, with 20 bases separating them. The CDR3 contains 13 residues. This chain's CDR3 is CASRRKGLLNYTF. Here the CDR3 DNA reads TGTGCCAGTCGCCGGAAGGGGCTTCTTAACTACACCTTC.

Details on this clone: Different DNA sequences within this sample yield the same CDR3. This rearrangement joins TRBV9 to TRBJ1-1; D possibly corresponds to TRBD1 (5 bases). V was shortened by 2 bases and J by 3 bases, with 8 bases between the two germline ends. Germline V gene lookup returns CDR1 SGDLS and CDR2 YYNGEE. The CDR3 length is 13 residues. CDR3 loop: CASSVGGDTEAFF. CDR3 DNA: TGTGCCAGCAGCGTTGGGGGGGACACTGAAGCTTTCTTT.

A single count supports this clone. The chain has TRBV30 and TRBJ1-1; D gene uncertain. The V gene's germline CDR1 is GTSNPN and CDR2 SVGIG (reference sequence). V lost 3 bases and J lost 1, with 9 bases in between. CDR3 length: 13 amino acids. The CDR3 nucleotides read TGTGCCTGGAGAGTTTACAGGAACACTGAAGCTTTCTTT. Amino acid sequence: CAWRVYRNTEAFF.

This rearrangement joins TRBV11-2 to TRBJ1-1, with D possibly being TRBD1 (5 bases). This CDR3 is 16 amino acids long. Germline V lookup: CDR1 SGHAT, CDR2 FQNNGV. V was clipped by 1 base and J by 2 bases, with 14 bases between them. CDR3 nucleotides: TGTGCCAGCAGCTTAGTTGGTCAGGGACTAAACACTGAAGCTTTCTTT. This gives the protein CASSLVGQGLNTEAFF.

The table lists this clone with a count of one. The J gene is TRBJ2-1, the V gene TRBV9, with D perhaps matching TRBD1 (5 bases). Per germline, CDR1 SGDLS and CDR2 YYNGEE. Trimming removed 0 bases at V and 6 bases at J, with 13 bases between. This CDR3 is built from 15 residues. The CDR3 DNA sequence: TGTGCCAGCAGCGTAGGACAGCCTTTCTTCAATGAGCAGTTCTTC. This codes for CASSVGQPFFNEQFF.

The gene calls are TRBV10-2 and TRBJ2-2; 15 bases are shared with TRBD2. This CDR3 comprises 18 residues. The junction had 10 bases not matched to a gene; V was cut back by 6 bases and J by 5 bases. Germline V gene sequence: CDR1 WSHSY, CDR2 SAAADI. The CDR3 reads CASRVNGLAGGRTGELFF. In DNA, the CDR3 is TGCGCCAGCAGAGTGAATGGACTAGCGGGGGGGAGGACCGGGGAGCTGTTTTTT.

V usage is TRBV2 and J usage is TRBJ1-5; D is possibly TRBD1 (5 bases). Germline values: CDR1 SNHLY, CDR2 FYNNEI. Trimming removed 6 bases from V and 2 bases from J, with 32 bases in between. The length of the CDR3 is 21 residues. The CDR3 region has the DNA TGTGCCAGCAGCCGGGGAGGGTTGGAACCAGGGTTGAAAAGGGGCAATCAGCCCCAGCATTTT. It encodes CASSRGGLEPGLKRGNQPQHF.

This clone was counted a single time. V and J are TRBV6-6 and TRBJ1-5; D gene ambiguous. The CDR3 contains 15 residues. Germline V gene sequence: CDR1 MNHNY, CDR2 SVGAGI (reference sequence). The germline V and J ends were trimmed by 0 bases and 3 bases, with 9 bases remaining between them. The chain's CDR3 is CASSYSIQVNQPQHF. CDR3 bases: TGTGCCAGCAGTTACTCGATCCAGGTCAATCAGCCCCAGCATTTT.

In this sample, this clone turned up once. The chain joins TRBV27 to TRBJ2-7, with TRBD2 identical over 13 bases. With V trimmed by 1 base and J by 2 bases, 11 bases remained unmatched. Germline CDR1 is MNHEY and CDR2 is SMNVEV (reference sequence). This CDR3 has 19 residues. The CDR3 is CASSLFGTGTSGATYEQYF. CDR3 DNA: TGTGCCAGCAGTTTATTCGGGACAGGGACTAGCGGGGCGACCTACGAGCAGTACTTC.

This clone showed up just a few times. The chain joins TRBV7-9 to TRBJ1-1; D might be TRBD1 (5 bases). CDR3 size: 13 residues. From germline, CDR1 is SEHNR and CDR2 FQNEAQ (reference sequence). Trimming removed 5 bases at V and 5 bases at J, with 12 bases between. This chain's CDR3 is CASSPPSGTEAFF. The CDR3 nucleotides are TGTGCCAGCAGCCCCCCTTCAGGGACTGAAGCTTTCTTT.

This rearrangement joins TRBV12-5 to TRBJ2-3; 10 bases map to TRBD2. Germline V gene data show CDR1 as LGHNT and CDR2 as FRNRAP. CDR3 length: 14 residues. Trimming at V came to 6 bases and at J to 6 bases, leaving 6 bases not matched to a gene. For the CDR3, the DNA is TGTGCTAGTGGCTCTAGCGGGGGAGGTGATACGCAGTATTTT. Its translation: CASGSSGGGDTQYF. The full variable domain, with the rest looked up from reference TRBV12-5 and TRBJ2-3, is DARVTQTPRHKVTEMGQEVTMRCQPILGHNTVFWYRQTMMQGLELLAYFRNRAPLDDSGMPKDRFSAEMPDATLATLKIQPSEPRDSAVYFCASGSSGGGDTQYFGPGTRLTVL.

This clone has only one observation. The chain couples TRBV5-1 to TRBJ2-1; the D gene is possibly TRBD2 (5 bases). V was clipped by 2 bases and J by 4 bases, with 10 bases between them. CDR1 is SGHRS, CDR2 YFSETQ, per germline. CDR3 length equals 14 residues. In nucleotides, the CDR3 is TGCGCCAGCAGCTTCAAGTCGGGGTACAATGAGCAGTTCTTC. Its protein is CASSFKSGYNEQFF.

The chain carries TRBV18 and TRBJ1-5, with D perhaps matching TRBD1 (6 bases). Trimming shortened V by 2 bases and J by 2 bases, and 7 bases separated the two germline ends. The CDR3 has 14 amino acids. The germline gives CDR1 KGHSH, CDR2 LQKENI. CDR3 amino acids: CASSPSGGNQPQHF. CDR3 coding DNA: TGTGCCAGCTCACCATCAGGGGGCAATCAGCCCCAGCATTTT.

The genes are TRBV18 and TRBJ2-3, with TRBD1 identical over 7 bases. CDR1 and CDR2 from the germline V gene are KGHSH and LQKENI. V shed 4 bases, J shed 2 bases, and the junction held 3 bases outside the gene matches. This CDR3 is 14 amino acids long. CDR3 region: CASSLGQYTDTQYF. The CDR3 region has the DNA TGTGCCAGCTCACTGGGACAGTACACAGATACGCAGTATTTT.